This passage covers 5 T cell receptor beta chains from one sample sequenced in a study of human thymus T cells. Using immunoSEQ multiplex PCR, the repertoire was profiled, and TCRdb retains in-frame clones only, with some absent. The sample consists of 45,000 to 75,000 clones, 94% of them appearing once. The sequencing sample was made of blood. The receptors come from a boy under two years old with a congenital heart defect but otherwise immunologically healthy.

This CDR3 reads CSVELAGALNTGELFF. For the CDR3, the DNA is TGCAGCGTTGAACTAGCGGGGGCCCTGAACACCGGGGAGCTGTTTTTT. The V and J genes are TRBV29-1 and TRBJ2-2; 10 bases map to TRBD2. Germline-derived CDR1 and CDR2 are SQVTM and ANQGSEA. V shed 2 bases, J shed 1 base, and the junction held 4 bases outside the gene matches. The CDR3 is made up of 16 amino acids.

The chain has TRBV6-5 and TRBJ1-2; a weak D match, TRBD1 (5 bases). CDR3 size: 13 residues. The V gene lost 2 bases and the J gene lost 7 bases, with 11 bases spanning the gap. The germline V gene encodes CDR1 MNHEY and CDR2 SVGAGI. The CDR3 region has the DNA TGTGCCAGCAGTTACGGGGGATGGGGTGGCTACACCTTC. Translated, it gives CASSYGGWGGYTF.

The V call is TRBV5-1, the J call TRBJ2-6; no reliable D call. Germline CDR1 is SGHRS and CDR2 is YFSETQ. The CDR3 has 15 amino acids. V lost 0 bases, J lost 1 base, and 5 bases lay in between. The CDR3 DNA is TGCGCCAGCAGCTTGGAAGAGTCTGGGGCCAACGTCCTGACTTTC. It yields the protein CASSLEESGANVLTF.

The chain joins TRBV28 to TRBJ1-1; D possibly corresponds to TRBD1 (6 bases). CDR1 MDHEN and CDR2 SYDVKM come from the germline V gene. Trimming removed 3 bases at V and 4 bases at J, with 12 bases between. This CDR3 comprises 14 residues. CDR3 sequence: CASSFYLQGTEAFF. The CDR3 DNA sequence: TGTGCCAGCAGTTTCTACCTACAGGGCACTGAAGCTTTCTTT.

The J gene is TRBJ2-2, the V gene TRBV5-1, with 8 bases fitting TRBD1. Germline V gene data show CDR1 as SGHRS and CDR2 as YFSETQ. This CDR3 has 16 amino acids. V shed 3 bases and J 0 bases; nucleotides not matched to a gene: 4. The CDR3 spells CASSWTGSTNTGELFF. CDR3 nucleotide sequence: TGCGCCAGCAGCTGGACAGGGAGCACGAACACCGGGGAGCTGTTTTTT.